The 21 T cell receptor beta chains below come from one sample, sequenced in a study of blood T cell repertoires in COVID-19. Produced via immunoSEQ multiplex PCR; TCRdb's table is partial and in-frame only. The sample yields more than 250,000 clones, about 89% seen once. The sequenced sample consisted of PBMCs or T cells enriched from blood (not recorded which). The source of these receptors is a woman between 18 and 30 years old who had recovered from COVID-19.

The chain links TRBV19 to TRBJ2-7; a possible D gene is TRBD1 (5 bases). The V and J ends lost 6 bases and 5 bases respectively, with 8 bases between them. The CDR3 extends over 11 amino acids. The germline V gene has CDR1 LNHDA and CDR2 SQIVND (reference sequence). In DNA, the CDR3 is TGTGCCAGTAGCGGCAGGGACGAGCAGTACTTC. Its protein product is CASSGRDEQYF.

Written as DNA, the CDR3 is TGTGCCTTCGTTCACCTTGGACTAGCGGGTCGGGCAGATACGCAGTATTTT. It encodes CAFVHLGLAGRADTQYF. V and J are TRBV30 and TRBJ2-3; 11 positions agree with TRBD2. The CDR3 consists of 17 residues. Losses at the gene ends were 7 bases for V and 4 bases for J; bases not matched to a gene: 16. Germline V CDR1 and CDR2: GTSNPN, SVGIG (reference sequence).

This clone appeared a few times. The chain links TRBV30 to TRBJ1-5; TRBD1 matches 10 bases. Per germline, CDR1 GTSNPN and CDR2 SVGIG (reference sequence). With 4 bases clipped from V and 4 bases from J, the junction kept 1 base outside the gene matches. CDR3 length equals 13 residues. CDR3 loop: CAWTGQGNQPQHF. The CDR3 DNA is TGTGCCTGGACGGGACAGGGGAATCAGCCCCAGCATTTT. Drawing the rest from reference TRBV30 and TRBJ1-5, the complete variable domain is SQTIHQWPATLVQPVGSPLSLECTVEGTSNPNLYWYRQAAGRGLQLLFYSVGIGQISSEVPQNLSASRPQDRQFILSSKKLLLSDSGFYLCAWTGQGNQPQHFGDGTRLSIL.

CDR3 in DNA: TGTGCCAGCAGCCAAAATCCGGGAGGGGAGGATGAGCAGTTCTTC. The encoded protein is CASSQNPGGEDEQFF. This chain uses TRBV3-1 (or the pseudogene TRBV3-2) with TRBJ2-1, with 8 bases that match TRBD2. The V gene end was trimmed by 2 bases and the J gene end by 8 bases; junction bases not matched to a gene: 8. The CDR3 consists of 15 residues. Per germline, CDR1 LGHDT and CDR2 YNNKEL (reference sequence).

The chain employs TRBV7-2 and TRBJ2-1; 11 bases agree with TRBD2. The CDR3 length is 15 residues. The germline V gene has CDR1 SGHTA and CDR2 FQGNSA. The ends lost 5 bases at V and 4 bases at J; junction bases unmatched: 4. The CDR3 sequence is CASSTASGGYNEQFF. CDR3 bases: TGTGCCAGCAGCACGGCTAGCGGGGGGTACAATGAGCAGTTCTTC.

This clone was recorded a few times. This sequence joins TRBV7-8 and TRBJ1-5; a possible D gene is TRBD1 (5 bases). Trimming removed 3 bases from V and 0 bases from J, with 9 bases in between. The CDR3 consists of 15 residues. The germline CDR1 and CDR2 sequences are SGHVS and FQNEAQ. CDR3 nucleotides: TGTGCCAGCAGCTTTGGGGCATCTAGCAATCAGCCCCAGCATTTT. This sequence encodes CASSFGASSNQPQHF. The full variable domain, its missing parts supplied by reference TRBV7-8 and TRBJ1-5, is GAGVSQSPRYKVAKRGQDVALRCDPISGHVSLFWYQQALGQGPEFLTYFQNEAQLDKSGLPSDRFFAERPEGSVSTLKIQRTQQEDSAVYLCASSFGASSNQPQHFGDGTRLSIL.

This rearrangement joins TRBV5-1 to TRBJ1-4; 7 bases are shared with TRBD1. The CDR3 loop spans 15 amino acids. V lost 3 bases and J lost 7; bases outside the gene matches: 9. From germline, CDR1 is SGHRS and CDR2 YFSETQ. CDR3 DNA: TGCGCCAGCAGCTGGCAGGGGGGCGCGGGTGAAAAACTGTTTTTT. It translates to CASSWQGGAGEKLFF.

A few counts support this clone. The chain combines TRBV3-1 (or the pseudogene TRBV3-2) with TRBJ2-7; 9 bases are a match to TRBD2. The trim removed 2 bases at V and 5 bases at J, leaving 4 bases unmatched. This CDR3 is 14 amino acids long. Germline lookup yields CDR1 LGHDT and CDR2 YNNKEL (reference sequence). The CDR3 spells CASSQYSGSDEQYF. CDR3 in DNA: TGTGCCAGCAGCCAATATAGCGGGAGTGACGAGCAGTACTTC.

The chain joins TRBV4-3 to TRBJ1-2, with 9 bases matching TRBD1. J lost 3 bases, V lost 3 bases, and 8 bases had no gene match. Germline V lookup: CDR1 LGHNA, CDR2 YSLEER. This CDR3 region has 16 residues. The chain's CDR3 is CASSQVITGGDYGYTF. In DNA form, the CDR3 reads TGCGCCAGCAGCCAGGTCATCACAGGGGGCGACTATGGCTACACCTTC.

J is TRBJ2-2 and V is TRBV27; no firm D call. With 3 bases removed from V and 6 bases from J, the gap between germline ends came to 5 bases. Germline CDR1 reads MNHEY; CDR2 reads SMNVEV (reference sequence). This CDR3 has 12 amino acids. The CDR3 region has the DNA TGTGCCAGCAGTTTCCGAGCCGGGGAGCTGTTTTTT. Its protein is CASSFRAGELFF.

This chain joins TRBV28 and TRBJ1-2; 8 bases fit TRBD1. Trimming cost V 3 bases and J 0 bases; bases outside gene matches: 9. Germline CDR1 is MDHEN and CDR2 is SYDVKM. This CDR3 has 17 amino acids. In DNA form, the CDR3 reads TGTGCCAGCAGTTTTCGCGGGACAGGCGCACCTAACTATGGCTACACCTTC. This gives the protein CASSFRGTGAPNYGYTF.

CDR3 region: CASSIQETQYF. In DNA form, the CDR3 reads TGTGCCAGCAGTATACAAGAGACCCAGTACTTC. This chain joins TRBV28 and TRBJ2-5; D gene uncertain. This CDR3 is 11 amino acids long. Trimming pared 5 bases from V and 2 bases from J, leaving 3 bases between. Germline lookup yields CDR1 MDHEN and CDR2 SYDVKM. Drawing the rest from reference TRBV28 and TRBJ2-5, the complete variable domain is DVKVTQSSRYLVKRTGEKVFLECVQDMDHENMFWYRQDPGLGLRLIYFSYDVKMKEKGDIPEGYSVSREKKERFSLILESASTNQTSMYLCASSIQETQYFGPGTRLLVL.

Only one count was recorded for this clone. This chain uses TRBV6-5 with TRBJ1-1; weak D call: TRBD1 (5 bases). Germline V gene data show CDR1 as MNHEY and CDR2 as SVGAGI. V lost 6 bases and J lost 1, with 9 bases in between. The CDR3 length is 13 residues. Written as DNA, the CDR3 is TGTGCCAGCAGCGCAACAGGGAACACTGAAGCTTTCTTT. Amino acids: CASSATGNTEAFF.

In its sample, this clone was seen a few times. The rearrangement uses TRBV7-9 and TRBJ2-3; 8 nucleotides align to TRBD2. The CDR3 length is 16 residues. The V gene end was trimmed by 7 bases and the J gene end by 10 bases; junction bases not matched to a gene: 19. Germline V gene sequence: CDR1 SEHNR, CDR2 FQNEAQ (reference sequence). The CDR3 region has the DNA TGTGCCAGCATGGGAGGGTCGGGACTAGGAAGTGGTCCGCAGTATTTT. It yields the protein CASMGGSGLGSGPQYF.

This rearrangement joins TRBV5-4 to TRBJ2-3, with TRBD1 matching over 8 bases. The CDR3 is 16 amino acids. Trimming took 2 bases from V and 1 from J; bases not matched to a gene: 6. The germline V gene has CDR1 SGHNT and CDR2 YYREEE (reference sequence). CDR3 DNA sequence: TGTGCCAGCAGCTTAGACAGGGGATATGGCACAGATACGCAGTATTTT. Protein sequence: CASSLDRGYGTDTQYF.

This rearrangement joins TRBV7-2 to TRBJ1-5, with a possible D match to TRBD1 (5 bases). The CDR3 is made up of 14 amino acids. CDR1 SGHTA and CDR2 FQGNSA come from the germline V gene. V lost 2 bases to trimming and J lost 6 bases, with 11 bases between them. The CDR3 here is CASSLQGSSQPQHF. CDR3 nucleotides: TGTGCCAGCAGCTTACAGGGTTCAAGTCAGCCCCAGCATTTT. Full variable domain (missing parts from reference TRBV7-2 and TRBJ1-5): GAGVSQSPSNKVTEKGKDVELRCDPISGHTALYWYRQSLGQGLEFLIYFQGNSAPDKSGLPSDRFSAERTGGSVSTLTIQRTQQEDSAVYLCASSLQGSSQPQHFGDGTRLSIL.

This clone was picked up one time. The rearrangement joins TRBV11-3 to TRBJ2-1; 12 bases are shared with TRBD2. Germline trimming cut 1 base from V and 6 bases from J; bases unmatched to any gene: 1. Germline loops: CDR1 SGHNT, CDR2 YENEEA. This CDR3 spans 15 amino acids. The CDR3 sequence: CASSLGGLAGNEQFF. The DNA for the CDR3 is TGTGCCAGCAGCTTAGGGGGACTAGCGGGCAATGAGCAGTTCTTC.

The chain combines TRBV9 with TRBJ2-3; 10 nucleotides match TRBD2. The CDR3 is made up of 19 amino acids. After removal of 0 bases from V and 4 bases from J, the junction contained 14 bases not matched to a gene. Germline V CDR1 and CDR2: SGDLS, YYNGEE. In DNA form, the CDR3 reads TGTGCCAGCAGCGTAGAGCCAGGTAGGGCTAGCGGGAGTTCAGATACGCAGTATTTT. It encodes CASSVEPGRASGSSDTQYF.

The chain links TRBV27 to TRBJ2-6; D might be TRBD2 (7 bases). Trimming removed 6 bases from V and 4 bases from J, with 13 bases in between. The length of the CDR3 is 15 residues. CDR1 is MNHEY, CDR2 SMNVEV, per germline (reference sequence). The DNA for the CDR3 is TGTGCCAGCAGCTTCGGGGGGCCGGGGGCCAACGTCCTGACTTTC. Protein product: CASSFGGPGANVLTF.

The rearrangement uses TRBV29-1 and TRBJ1-2, with 11 bases identical to TRBD1. With 3 bases clipped from V and 4 bases from J, the junction kept 7 bases outside the gene matches. The length of the CDR3 is 15 residues. Germline V gene lookup returns CDR1 SQVTM and CDR2 ANQGSEA. The CDR3 sequence is CSVDGRTGGFYGYTF. The DNA for the CDR3 is TGCAGCGTTGACGGTCGGACAGGGGGCTTCTATGGCTACACCTTC.

The V call is TRBV28, the J call TRBJ2-2, with 10 positions matching TRBD2. Losses at the gene ends were 2 bases for V and 0 bases for J; bases not matched to a gene: 21. The germline V gene has CDR1 MDHEN and CDR2 SYDVKM. This CDR3 spans 23 amino acids. The CDR3 DNA reads TGTGCCAGCAGTTTAGTTTTAGGGGCAAGGAGCGGGAGGGACCAAGCGAACACCGGGGAGCTGTTTTTT. Translated: CASSLVLGARSGRDQANTGELFF.